The 17 T cell receptor beta chains in this list originate from one sample, sequenced in a study of regulatory T cells in long-lasting Graves disease. Researchers made TCR beta libraries by using iRepertoire HTBI primers and running Arm-PCR on CDR3 regions. Via MiXCR, TCRdb re-called the multiplex PCR reads, giving one row per CDR3 protein. The table shows about 540,000 distinct CDR3 sequences, with roughly 13% occurring only once. The time point denotes: newly diagnosed GD, antithyroid drugs for less than 3 months. PBMC-derived RNA was used for the TCR library. These data were also filed under a second study, of T cells in Graves' hyperthyroidism and ophthalmopathy.

The specimen was peripheral blood mononuclear cells (PBMCs), collected at new diagnosis, from a patient treated with antithyroid drugs. These receptors all stem from a young man with Graves disease.

This clonotype was counted at least ten times. This sequence joins TRBV12-3 or TRBV12-4 and TRBJ2-6, with D possibly matching TRBD1 (6 bases). V was pared by 6 bases and J by 5 bases, with 14 bases between. The CDR3 length is 15 residues. As DNA, the CDR3 is TGTGCCAGCAGCCCTGACAGGAGGAGGGCCAACGTCCTGACTTTC. Translated: CASSPDRRRANVLTF.

This clonotype showed up many times. The chain employs TRBV3-1 and TRBJ2-1; D unclear. Germline-derived CDR1 and CDR2 are LGHDT and YNNKEL (reference sequence). V gave up 1 base and J gave up 10 bases, with 5 bases separating them. The CDR3 is 11 residues long. The CDR3 region is CASSQATEQFF. The CDR3 nucleotides read TGTGCCAGCAGCCAAGCCACGGAGCAGTTCTTC.

The J gene is TRBJ2-1, the V gene TRBV19; 8 bases align to TRBD2. Germline V gene lookup returns CDR1 LNHDA and CDR2 SQIVND (reference sequence). This CDR3 has 15 amino acids. Unmatched junction bases numbered 12, after V lost 7 bases and J lost 7 bases. The CDR3 loop is CASTPSGRWFNEQFF. The DNA for the CDR3 is TGTGCCAGTACTCCGAGCGGGAGATGGTTTAATGAGCAGTTCTTC.

This clonotype has just a few counts. The chain is built from TRBV10-3 and TRBJ2-1; 11 bases line up with TRBD2. With 4 bases clipped from V and 2 bases from J, the junction kept 7 bases outside the gene matches. The germline CDR1 and CDR2 sequences are ENHRY and SYGVKD. The CDR3 has 17 residues. In nucleotides, the CDR3 is TGTGCCATCAGTGCCGAAGAACTAGCGGGAGCCTACAATGAGCAGTTCTTC. It translates to CAISAEELAGAYNEQFF.

Ten or more counts support this clonotype. The chain joins TRBV5-1 to TRBJ2-7; D may match TRBD1 or TRBD2 (5 bases each). The CDR3 consists of 14 residues. Looked up from germline, CDR1 is SGHRS and CDR2 is YFSETQ. V dropped 0 bases and J dropped 7 bases, with 14 bases sitting between them. The CDR3 protein is CASSLASGRGEQYF. The CDR3 DNA reads as TGCGCCAGCAGCTTGGCCTCAGGGCGAGGGGAGCAGTACTTC.

J is TRBJ1-5 and V is TRBV2; 9 nucleotides match TRBD1. The ends lost 8 bases at V and 4 bases at J; junction bases unmatched: 6. The CDR3 consists of 14 residues. The germline V gene encodes CDR1 SNHLY and CDR2 FYNNEI. The CDR3 DNA reads TGTGCCAGCCGCCGGACAGGGGAAAATCAGCCCCAGCATTTT. It translates to CASRRTGENQPQHF. Combining the CDR3 with reference TRBV2 and TRBJ1-5 gives the whole variable domain EPEVTQTPSHQVTQMGQEVILRCVPISNHLYFYWYRQILGQKVEFLVSFYNNEISEKSEIFDDQFSVERPDGSNFTLKIRSTKLEDSAMYFCASRRTGENQPQHFGDGTRLSIL.

The V gene is TRBV29-1, the J gene TRBJ1-2; no clear D gene. Germline V lookup: CDR1 SQVTM, CDR2 ANQGSEA. Trimming shortened V by 4 bases and J by 8 bases, and 17 bases separated the two germline ends. This CDR3 contains 13 residues. The CDR3: CSVGRREVRGYTF. The CDR3 DNA sequence: TGCAGCGTTGGTCGCCGGGAAGTCAGAGGCTACACCTTC. The whole variable domain, remainder taken from reference TRBV29-1 and TRBJ1-2, is SAVISQKPSRDICQRGTSLTIQCQVDSQVTMMFWYRQQPGQSLTLIATANQGSEATYESGFVIDKFPISRPNLTFSTLTVSNMSPEDSSIYLCSVGRREVRGYTFGSGTRLTVV.

This clonotype was counted many times. The V and J genes are TRBV6-5 and TRBJ2-3; D may correspond to TRBD1 or TRBD2 (5 bases each). The CDR3 has 14 residues. CDR1 and CDR2 (germline): MNHEY, SVGAGI. V was shortened by 2 bases and J by 5 bases, with 11 bases between the two germline ends. The CDR3 nucleotides are TGTGCCAGCAGTTACATGGGACGGAGAGATACGCAGTATTTT. Translated, it gives CASSYMGRRDTQYF.

In its sample, this clonotype was seen many times. The V gene is TRBV7-9, the J gene TRBJ2-5; unclear D gene. Germline V gene data show CDR1 as SEHNR and CDR2 as FQNEAQ (reference sequence). The CDR3 extends over 13 amino acids. The V end lost 3 bases, the J end lost 0 bases, and 5 bases lay between the germline ends. Here the CDR3 DNA reads TGTGCCAGCAGCTTCCACTACCAAGAGACCCAGTACTTC. Amino acids: CASSFHYQETQYF. Looking up the rest from reference TRBV7-9 and TRBJ2-5 gives the full variable domain: DTGVSQNPRHKITKRGQNVTFRCDPISEHNRLYWYRQTLGQGPEFLTYFQNEAQLEKSRLLSDRFSAERPKGSFSTLEIQRTEQGDSAMYLCASSFHYQETQYFGPGTRLLVL.

Comment on this clonotype: A much larger clone is a single base away; this may be a read error. The rearrangement uses TRBV10-3 and TRBJ2-7, with 7 positions matching TRBD1. This CDR3 comprises 15 residues. Germline CDR1 reads ENHRY; CDR2 reads SYGVKD. After removal of 5 bases from V and 2 bases from J, the junction contained 9 bases not matched to a gene. CDR3 in DNA: TGTGCCATCAGTCGAGCCATGACAGGGACCTACGAGCAGTACTTC. This translates into CAISRAMTGTYEQYF.

J is TRBJ1-2 and V is TRBV20-1; D not resolved. V lost 5 bases and J lost 4, with 14 bases in between. Germline assignment: CDR1 DFQATT and CDR2 SNEGSKA (reference sequence). The CDR3 consists of 13 residues. CDR3 DNA: TGCAGTGCTTCAAACAAGGACCTCTATGGCTACACCTTC. Residues: CSASNKDLYGYTF.

This clonotype came up many times. The V gene is TRBV12-3 or TRBV12-4, the J gene TRBJ1-1, with a possible D match to TRBD1 (5 bases). Trimming removed 9 bases from V and 5 bases from J, with 13 bases in between. The CDR3 extends over 12 amino acids. The CDR3 sequence is CASSLRVTEAFF. As DNA, the CDR3 is TGTGCCAGTAGCCTCAGGGTAACTGAAGCTTTCTTT.

This clonotype turned up a few times. The chain recombines TRBV6-2 or TRBV6-3 with TRBJ2-5; perhaps D is TRBD1 or TRBD2 (6 bases each). V gave up 6 bases and J gave up 2 bases, with 10 bases separating them. Per germline, CDR1 MNHEY and CDR2 SVGEGT. The CDR3 sequence is 13 residues long. The CDR3 DNA reads as TGTGCCAGCAGCCGGGGGACACAAGAGACCCAGTACTTC. It translates to CASSRGTQETQYF.

This clonotype occurred many times. The V call is TRBV5-1, the J call TRBJ1-5; the match to TRBD1 covers 7 bases. Germline V CDR1 and CDR2: SGHRS, YFSETQ. The CDR3 runs 15 residues. The J segment lost 3 bases and the V segment lost 0 bases, leaving 3 bases of the junction unmatched. This chain's CDR3 is CASSLGTGLNQPQHF. In DNA form, the CDR3 reads TGCGCCAGCAGCTTGGGGACAGGACTCAATCAGCCCCAGCATTTT. The complete variable domain, with remaining parts taken from reference TRBV5-1 and TRBJ1-5, reads KAGVTQTPRYLIKTRGQQVTLSCSPISGHRSVSWYQQTPGQGLQFLFEYFSETQRNKGNFPGRFSGRQFSNSRSEMNVSTLELGDSALYLCASSLGTGLNQPQHFGDGTRLSIL.

This clonotype was picked up a small number of times. The rearrangement joins TRBV6-1 to TRBJ1-2; 10 positions match TRBD1. CDR3 length: 15 residues. The junction had 6 bases not matched to a gene; V was cut back by 6 bases and J by 2 bases. Germline loops: CDR1 MNHNS, CDR2 SASEGT. The CDR3: CASSPGQGINYGYTF. CDR3 sequence (DNA): TGTGCCAGCAGCCCGGGACAGGGGATAAACTATGGCTACACCTTC.

This clonotype was seen repeatedly, ten times or more. The chain recombines TRBV10-3 with TRBJ2-7, with a possible D match to TRBD2 (5 bases). The CDR3 has 16 residues. V was trimmed by 4 bases and J by 3 bases, leaving 19 bases between them. Per the germline V gene, CDR1 is ENHRY and CDR2 is SYGVKD. This CDR3 reads CAISGIEWKADYEQYF. DNA of the CDR3: TGTGCCATCAGTGGGATAGAGTGGAAAGCGGACTACGAGCAGTACTTC.

This clonotype occurred many times. The V and J genes are TRBV7-2 and TRBJ2-1, with D perhaps being TRBD1 or TRBD2 (5 bases each). The V end lost 2 bases, the J end lost 6 bases, and 14 bases lay between the germline ends. Germline V gene data show CDR1 as SGHTA and CDR2 as FQGNSA. This CDR3 region has 15 residues. DNA for the CDR3: TGTGCCAGCAGCTTAAGTTCGTTTGGGGGCAATGAGCAGTTCTTC. Its translation is CASSLSSFGGNEQFF.